What follows is one T cell receptor beta chain and its context. The data were taken from a study of T cells expressing NK-cell markers. Each CDR3 protein gets one entry in TCRdb, which reprocessed the 5' RACE reads and gives no DNA. With 400,000 to 550,000 distinct CDR3 sequences in the sample, the ten largest clones hold under 7.5%. This CDR3 has 15 amino acids. The sequence derives from a woman aged 18 to 75 in good health. V gene TRBV12-3 or TRBV12-4 combines with J gene TRBJ2-1. Material: blood T cells: a sorted CD56 or NKG2C T cell subset, CD4+ or CD8+ T cells, or bulk PBMC T cells (not recorded which). CDR3 region: CASSPAGRNYNEQFF.